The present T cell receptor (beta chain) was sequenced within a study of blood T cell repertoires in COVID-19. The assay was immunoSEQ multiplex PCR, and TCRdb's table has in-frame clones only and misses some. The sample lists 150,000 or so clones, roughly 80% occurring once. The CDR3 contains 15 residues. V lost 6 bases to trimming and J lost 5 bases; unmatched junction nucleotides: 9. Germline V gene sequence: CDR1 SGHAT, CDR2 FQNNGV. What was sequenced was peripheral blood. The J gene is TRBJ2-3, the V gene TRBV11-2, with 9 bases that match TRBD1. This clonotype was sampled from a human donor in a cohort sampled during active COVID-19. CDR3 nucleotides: TGTGCCAGCAGTTTGAGGACAGGGGATTTAGATACGCAGTATTTT. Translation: CASSLRTGDLDTQYF.